This entry lists 22 T cell receptor beta chains sequenced from one sample in a study of blood T cell repertoires in COVID-19 (dated by TCRdb to the early 2020s). Receptors were amplified or captured by the immunoSEQ multiplex PCR assay. TCRdb took this table from immuneACCESS and kept in-frame rearrangements with V and J called. Such tables lack part of the clones; where checked against another copy, unresolved V genes explain under half of the gap, and the rest is unexplained. A total of approximately 30,000 clones appear in this sample, roughly nine tenths of them only once. The ten largest clones take up 16% of the sample. Sequences were obtained from peripheral blood. These receptor sequences come from a human donor in a cohort sampled during active COVID-19.

The V gene is TRBV28, the J gene TRBJ2-7; D is perhaps TRBD1 (7 bases). This CDR3 has 14 residues. CDR1 and CDR2 (germline): MDHEN, SYDVKM. Deletions cut 6 bases from V and 2 bases from J, with 14 bases between. The CDR3 DNA is TGTGCCAGCAGCCAGGGGGGACGGACCTACGAGCAGTACTTC. Translation gives CASSQGGRTYEQYF.

This rearrangement joins TRBV7-9 to TRBJ2-7, with a weak D call TRBD2 (7 bases). The CDR3 has 15 amino acids. In germline, CDR1 is SEHNR, CDR2 FQNEAQ (reference sequence). V was pared by 0 bases and J by 0 bases, with 9 bases between. The CDR3 DNA reads TGTGCCAGCAGCTTAGCGGGGGGGCCCTCCTACGAGCAGTACTTC. Its protein product is CASSLAGGPSYEQYF. Complete variable domain (other parts from reference TRBV7-9 and TRBJ2-7): DTGVSQNPRHKITKRGQNVTFRCDPISEHNRLYWYRQTLGQGPEFLTYFQNEAQLEKSRLLSDRFSAERPKGSFSTLEIQRTEQGDSAMYLCASSLAGGPSYEQYFGPGTRLTVT.

The chain recombines TRBV27 with TRBJ1-6, with TRBD1 matching 7 bases. The V and J ends lost 5 bases and 9 bases, in that order; junction bases with no gene match: 7. This CDR3 spans 14 amino acids. Germline lookup yields CDR1 MNHEY and CDR2 SMNVEV (reference sequence). The CDR3 is CASSPGQKFSPLHF. In DNA form, the CDR3 reads TGTGCCAGCAGTCCGGGACAGAAGTTTTCACCCCTCCACTTT.

The CDR3 loop reads CASSQGTGNTGELFF. The CDR3 region has the DNA TGTGCCAGCTCTCAGGGGACAGGGAACACCGGGGAGCTGTTTTTT. The chain combines TRBV18 with TRBJ2-2; 8 bases line up with TRBD1. The CDR3 loop spans 15 amino acids. Germline-derived CDR1 and CDR2 are KGHSH and LQKENI. V dropped 6 bases and J dropped 1; count of bases not matched to a gene: 4.

The genes are TRBV6-5 and TRBJ1-1; D is possibly TRBD1 (5 bases). This CDR3 contains 11 residues. V lost 6 bases and J 8 bases, leaving 10 bases between the germline ends. Germline assignment: CDR1 MNHEY and CDR2 SVGAGI. CDR3: CASRPQVEAFF. Here the CDR3 DNA reads TGTGCCAGCAGGCCACAGGTCGAAGCTTTCTTT.

The chain uses TRBV5-1 and TRBJ1-4, with a tentative D call TRBD1 (6 bases). The germline V and J ends were trimmed by 2 bases and 7 bases, with 15 bases remaining between them. CDR3 size: 15 residues. Germline V gene data show CDR1 as SGHRS and CDR2 as YFSETQ. CDR3 region: CASSLWAGETEKLFF. The CDR3 DNA reads as TGCGCCAGCAGCTTATGGGCAGGGGAGACTGAAAAACTGTTTTTT.

The CDR3, as DNA: TGTGCCAGTAGTATAGTGGCTAGCGGGGGTTCCGGGGAGCTGTTTTTT. Encoded protein: CASSIVASGGSGELFF. The chain couples TRBV19 to TRBJ2-2; TRBD2 matches 10 bases. V was clipped by 1 base and J by 6 bases; unmatched bases: 5. The V gene's germline CDR1 is LNHDA and CDR2 SQIVND (reference sequence). The CDR3 runs 16 residues. Based on the CDR3 plus reference TRBV19 and TRBJ2-2, the full variable domain is DGGITQSPKYLFRKEGQNVTLSCEQNLNHDAMYWYRQDPGQGLRLIYYSQIVNDFQKGDIAEGYSVSREKKESFPLTVTSAQKNPTAFYLCASSIVASGGSGELFFGEGSRLTVL.

The sample holds a few counts of this clone. The J gene is TRBJ1-3, the V gene TRBV5-1; 9 nucleotides agree with TRBD1. Looked up from germline, CDR1 is SGHRS and CDR2 is YFSETQ. J gave up 5 bases and V 6 bases, and 9 bases lay outside the gene matches. The CDR3 consists of 15 residues. Written as DNA, the CDR3 is TGCGCCAGCACCCCGGGACAGGGAACCAGAAACACCATATATTTT. Protein: CASTPGQGTRNTIYF.

This sequence joins TRBV21-1 and TRBJ2-5; the table's D call, TRBD2, was not checked against the DNA. TRBV21-1 has pseudogene status. This CDR3 is 15 amino acids long. In DNA, the CDR3 is TGTGCCAGCAGCAAAGGACTAGCGGGAGTAAAGACCCAGTACTTC. Protein product: CASSKGLAGVKTQYF.

The sample holds one count of this clone. The J gene is TRBJ2-1, the V gene TRBV5-1; TRBD2 agrees at 8 bases. CDR1 is SGHRS and CDR2 is YFSETQ in the germline V gene. This CDR3 contains 15 residues. The V gene end was trimmed by 2 bases and the J gene end by 1 base; junction bases not matched to a gene: 2. The CDR3 DNA reads TGCGCCAGCAGCTTAATAGCGGGGTCCTACAATGAGCAGTTCTTC. This encodes CASSLIAGSYNEQFF. Complete variable domain (other parts from reference TRBV5-1 and TRBJ2-1): KAGVTQTPRYLIKTRGQQVTLSCSPISGHRSVSWYQQTPGQGLQFLFEYFSETQRNKGNFPGRFSGRQFSNSRSEMNVSTLELGDSALYLCASSLIAGSYNEQFFGPGTRLTVL.

Turning to this clone: A junction boundary mismatches the germline segment, possibly from a read error. The chain joins TRBV10-3 to TRBJ2-7; D is possibly TRBD2 (5 bases). This CDR3 has 14 amino acids. Germline-derived CDR1 and CDR2 are ENHRY and SYGVKD. Written as DNA, the CDR3 is TGTGCCACCAGTCCGGCAGCGAGCTCGGGGGAGCAGTACTTC. Encoded protein: CATSPAASSGEQYF.

The chain has TRBV2 and TRBJ2-4; D might be TRBD2 (5 bases). The CDR3 is made up of 16 amino acids. Germline loops: CDR1 SNHLY, CDR2 FYNNEI. V dropped 3 bases and J dropped 0 bases, with 12 bases sitting between them. CDR3 nucleotides: TGTGCCAGCAGTGATGGGCGGGCATTAGCCAAAAACATTCAGTACTTC. Protein sequence: CASSDGRALAKNIQYF.

The chain joins TRBV28 to TRBJ2-1; 8 bases map to TRBD2. The CDR3 is made up of 16 amino acids. Per germline, CDR1 MDHEN and CDR2 SYDVKM. J was trimmed by 7 bases and V by 2 bases; bases with no gene match: 10. CDR3 residues: CASSLIAGSDSNEQFF. In DNA, the CDR3 is TGTGCCAGCAGTTTAATAGCGGGAAGTGACTCAAATGAGCAGTTCTTC.

The rearrangement joins TRBV7-9 to TRBJ2-7, with 11 bases matching TRBD2. The CDR3 runs to 14 residues. Germline CDR1 and CDR2: SEHNR and FQNEAQ (reference sequence). V lost 5 bases and J lost 2; bases outside the gene matches: 2. CDR3 nucleotide sequence: TGTGCCAGCAGCATTAGCGGGGGGGCCTACGAGCAGTACTTC. This gives the protein CASSISGGAYEQYF. The full variable domain, with the rest looked up from reference TRBV7-9 and TRBJ2-7, is DTGVSQNPRHKITKRGQNVTFRCDPISEHNRLYWYRQTLGQGPEFLTYFQNEAQLEKSRLLSDRFSAERPKGSFSTLEIQRTEQGDSAMYLCASSISGGAYEQYFGPGTRLTVT.

This sequence joins TRBV11-3 and TRBJ2-1, with 10 bases matching TRBD2. The V gene's germline CDR1 is SGHNT and CDR2 YENEEA. This CDR3 is 16 amino acids long. V trimming: 3 bases; J trimming: 7 bases; junction bases outside the gene matches: 9. CDR3: CASSLSGTSEGNEQFF. CDR3 bases: TGTGCCAGCAGCTTGTCCGGGACTAGCGAGGGGAATGAGCAGTTCTTC.

The rearrangement uses TRBV4-1 and TRBJ1-2, with 8 bases fitting TRBD1. The germline gives CDR1 MGHRA, CDR2 YSYEKL. V shed 2 bases and J 5 bases; nucleotides not matched to a gene: 10. This CDR3 has 16 residues. The DNA for the CDR3 is TGCGCCAGCAGCCAATACGGACAGGGTGGGGGGTATGGCTACACCTTC. Translating gives CASSQYGQGGGYGYTF.

V gene TRBV5-1 combines with J gene TRBJ2-4; D unclear. Germline loops: CDR1 SGHRS, CDR2 YFSETQ. The CDR3 is made up of 15 amino acids. Trimming pared 0 bases from V and 0 bases from J, leaving 7 bases between. CDR3 DNA: TGCGCCAGCAGCTTGGAGAGCCTAGCCAAAAACATTCAGTACTTC. This gives the protein CASSLESLAKNIQYF.

The V and J genes are TRBV6-1 and TRBJ1-3; possibly TRBD1 for D (6 bases). The CDR3 contains 15 residues. V lost 1 base, J lost 3 bases, and 10 bases lay in between. The germline V gene has CDR1 MNHNS and CDR2 SASEGT. The CDR3: CASSEVTGFGNTIYF. The DNA of the CDR3 is TGTGCCAGCAGTGAAGTCACAGGGTTTGGAAACACCATATATTTT.

The chain combines TRBV5-5 with TRBJ2-7; no firm D call. Trimming removed 0 bases at V and 0 bases at J, with 7 bases between. Germline CDR1 reads SGHKS; CDR2 reads YYEKEE (reference sequence). This CDR3 is built from 14 residues. The CDR3 here is CASSLEHSSYEQYF. The CDR3, as DNA: TGTGCCAGCAGCTTGGAACACAGCTCCTACGAGCAGTACTTC.

The chain links TRBV2 to TRBJ2-2, with D maybe TRBD2 (6 bases). The CDR3 has 14 residues. CDR1 SNHLY and CDR2 FYNNEI come from the germline V gene. The V and J ends lost 7 bases and 7 bases respectively, with 16 bases between them. The CDR3 DNA reads TGTGCCAGCACACGGGAGAGAGATGGCGGGGAGCTGTTTTTT. This sequence encodes CASTRERDGGELFF. The whole variable domain, filled in from reference TRBV2 and TRBJ2-2, reads EPEVTQTPSHQVTQMGQEVILRCVPISNHLYFYWYRQILGQKVEFLVSFYNNEISEKSEIFDDQFSVERPDGSNFTLKIRSTKLEDSAMYFCASTRERDGGELFFGEGSRLTVL.

V is TRBV7-2 and J is TRBJ2-1; 9 nucleotides match TRBD2. Germline values: CDR1 SGHTA, CDR2 FQGNSA. The CDR3 is 17 amino acids. V was clipped by 0 bases and J by 4 bases; unmatched bases: 7. The CDR3, as DNA: TGTGCCAGCAGCTTAGCGGCGAGTAGCGGGGGTTACAATGAGCAGTTCTTC. It encodes CASSLAASSGGYNEQFF.

This clone was seen once. The chain employs TRBV28 and TRBJ2-3; the match to TRBD2 covers 7 bases. Germline V lookup: CDR1 MDHEN, CDR2 SYDVKM. V was pared by 3 bases and J by 4 bases, with 16 bases of the junction left unmatched. This CDR3 contains 18 residues. The CDR3 sequence is CASSFPLGSSGAADTQYF. The CDR3 DNA reads TGTGCCAGCAGTTTCCCCCTTGGCAGCAGCGGGGCGGCAGATACGCAGTATTTT.